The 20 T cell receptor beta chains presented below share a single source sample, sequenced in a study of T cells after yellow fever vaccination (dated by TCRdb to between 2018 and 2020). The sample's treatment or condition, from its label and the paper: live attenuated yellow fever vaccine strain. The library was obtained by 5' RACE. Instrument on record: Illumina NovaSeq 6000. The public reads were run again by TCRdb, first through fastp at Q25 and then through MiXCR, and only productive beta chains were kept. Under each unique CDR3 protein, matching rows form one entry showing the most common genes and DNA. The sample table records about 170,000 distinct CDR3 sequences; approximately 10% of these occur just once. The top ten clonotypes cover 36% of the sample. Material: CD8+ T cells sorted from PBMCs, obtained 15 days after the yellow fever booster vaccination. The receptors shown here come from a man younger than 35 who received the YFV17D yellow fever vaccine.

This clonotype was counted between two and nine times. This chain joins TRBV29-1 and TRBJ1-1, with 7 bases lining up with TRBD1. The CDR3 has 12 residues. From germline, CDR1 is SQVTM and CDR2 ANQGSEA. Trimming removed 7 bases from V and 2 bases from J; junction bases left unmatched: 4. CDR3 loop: CSATGLNTEAFF. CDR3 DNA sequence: TGCAGCGCGACAGGGCTTAACACTGAAGCTTTCTTT.

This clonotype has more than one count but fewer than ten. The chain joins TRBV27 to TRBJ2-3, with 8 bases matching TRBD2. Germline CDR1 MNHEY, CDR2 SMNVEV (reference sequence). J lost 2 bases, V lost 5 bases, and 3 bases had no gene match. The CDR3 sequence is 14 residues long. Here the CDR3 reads CASSTGGITDTQYF. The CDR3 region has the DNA TGTGCCAGCAGTACGGGGGGGATCACAGATACGCAGTATTTT.

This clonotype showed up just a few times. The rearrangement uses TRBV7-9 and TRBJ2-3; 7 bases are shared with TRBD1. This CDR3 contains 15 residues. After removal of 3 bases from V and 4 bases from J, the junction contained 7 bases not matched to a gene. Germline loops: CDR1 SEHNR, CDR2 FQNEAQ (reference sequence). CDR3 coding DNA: TGTGCCAGCAGCTTTCAGACAGGGTGGGCAGATACGCAGTATTTT. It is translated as CASSFQTGWADTQYF.

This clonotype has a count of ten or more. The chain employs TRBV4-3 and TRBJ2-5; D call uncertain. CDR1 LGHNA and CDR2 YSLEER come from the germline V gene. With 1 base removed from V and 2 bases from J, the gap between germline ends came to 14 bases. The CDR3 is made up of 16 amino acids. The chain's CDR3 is CASSQGPGLRQETQYF. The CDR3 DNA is TGCGCCAGCAGCCAAGGGCCCGGGTTGAGACAAGAGACCCAGTACTTC.

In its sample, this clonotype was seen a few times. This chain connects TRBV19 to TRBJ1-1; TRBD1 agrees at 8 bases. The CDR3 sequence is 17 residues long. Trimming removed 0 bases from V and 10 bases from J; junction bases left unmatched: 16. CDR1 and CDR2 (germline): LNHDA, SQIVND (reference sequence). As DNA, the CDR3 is TGTGCCAGTAGTATAGATGCCGGGACAGGCCACCTACTTGGAGCTTTCTTT. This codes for CASSIDAGTGHLLGAFF.

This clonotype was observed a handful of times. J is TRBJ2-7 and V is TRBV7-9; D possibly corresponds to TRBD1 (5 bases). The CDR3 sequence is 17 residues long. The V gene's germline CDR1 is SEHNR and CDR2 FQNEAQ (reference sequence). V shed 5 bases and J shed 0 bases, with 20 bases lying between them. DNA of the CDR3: TGTGCCAGCAGCGCTCAGTATATGACAGCTTACTCCTACGAGCAGTACTTC. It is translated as CASSAQYMTAYSYEQYF. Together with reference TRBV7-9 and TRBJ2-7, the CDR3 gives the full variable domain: DTGVSQNPRHKITKRGQNVTFRCDPISEHNRLYWYRQTLGQGPEFLTYFQNEAQLEKSRLLSDRFSAERPKGSFSTLEIQRTEQGDSAMYLCASSAQYMTAYSYEQYFGPGTRLTVT.

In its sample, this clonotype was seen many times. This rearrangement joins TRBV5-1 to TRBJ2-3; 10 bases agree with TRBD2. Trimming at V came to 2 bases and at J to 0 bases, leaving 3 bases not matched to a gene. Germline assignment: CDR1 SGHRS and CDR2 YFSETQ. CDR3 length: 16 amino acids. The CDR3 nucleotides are TGCGCCAGCAGCTTATCAGCGGGGGGGAGCACAGATACGCAGTATTTT. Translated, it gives CASSLSAGGSTDTQYF.

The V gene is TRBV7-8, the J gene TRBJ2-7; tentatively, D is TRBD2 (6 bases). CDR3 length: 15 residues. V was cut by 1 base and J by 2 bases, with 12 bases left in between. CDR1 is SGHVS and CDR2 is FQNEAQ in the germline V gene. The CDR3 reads CASSLVGGAPYEQYF. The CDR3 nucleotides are TGTGCCAGCAGCTTAGTCGGCGGGGCACCCTACGAGCAGTACTTC.

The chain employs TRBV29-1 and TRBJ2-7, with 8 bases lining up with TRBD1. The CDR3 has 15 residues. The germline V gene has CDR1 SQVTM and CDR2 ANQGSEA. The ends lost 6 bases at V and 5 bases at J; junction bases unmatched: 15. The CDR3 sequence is CSVNLEDRANDEQYF. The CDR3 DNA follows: TGCAGCGTCAACCTAGAGGACAGGGCTAACGACGAGCAGTACTTC.

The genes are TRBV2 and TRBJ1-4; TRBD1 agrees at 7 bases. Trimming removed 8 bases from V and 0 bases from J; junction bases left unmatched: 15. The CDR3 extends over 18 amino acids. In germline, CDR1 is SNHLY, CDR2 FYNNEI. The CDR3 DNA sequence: TGTGCCAGCTTAGGCGACAGGGACTTCCTAGCAACTAATGAAAAACTGTTTTTT. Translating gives CASLGDRDFLATNEKLFF.

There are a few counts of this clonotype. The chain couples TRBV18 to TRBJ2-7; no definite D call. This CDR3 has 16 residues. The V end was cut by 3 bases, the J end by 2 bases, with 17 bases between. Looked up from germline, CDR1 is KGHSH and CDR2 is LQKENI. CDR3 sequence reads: CASSPSITRDPYEQYV. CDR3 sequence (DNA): TGTGCCAGCTCACCCTCCATTACCAGAGACCCCTACGAGCAGTACGTC.

The CDR3 reads CASSAWGAGDTQYF. The DNA for the CDR3 is TGTGCCAGCAGCGCCTGGGGGGCGGGAGATACGCAGTATTTT. The chain links TRBV9 to TRBJ2-3, with D possibly being TRBD1 or TRBD2 (6 bases each). The CDR3 is 14 amino acids. Germline V lookup: CDR1 SGDLS, CDR2 YYNGEE. V was trimmed by 3 bases and J by 5 bases, leaving 13 bases between them.

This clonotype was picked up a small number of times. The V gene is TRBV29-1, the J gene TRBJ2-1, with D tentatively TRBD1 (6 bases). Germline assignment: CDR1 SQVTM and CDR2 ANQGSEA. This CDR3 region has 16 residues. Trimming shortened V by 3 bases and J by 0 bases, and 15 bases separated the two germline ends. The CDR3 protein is CSVDHAGESSYNEQFF. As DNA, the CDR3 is TGCAGCGTTGACCATGCAGGGGAGAGCTCCTACAATGAGCAGTTCTTC.

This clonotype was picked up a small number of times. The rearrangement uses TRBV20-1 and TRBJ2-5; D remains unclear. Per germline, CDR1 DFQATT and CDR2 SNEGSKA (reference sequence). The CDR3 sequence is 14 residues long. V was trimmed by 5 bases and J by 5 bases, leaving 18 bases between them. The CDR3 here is CSAAALEGRETQYF. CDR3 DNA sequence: TGCAGTGCTGCCGCTCTCGAAGGCAGGGAGACCCAGTACTTC.

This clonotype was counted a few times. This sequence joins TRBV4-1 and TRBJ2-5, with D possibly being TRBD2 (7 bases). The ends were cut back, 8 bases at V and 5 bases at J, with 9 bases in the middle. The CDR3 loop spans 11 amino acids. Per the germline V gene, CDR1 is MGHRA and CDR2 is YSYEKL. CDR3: CASGGAETQYF. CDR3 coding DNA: TGCGCCAGCGGGGGGGCGGAGACCCAGTACTTC.

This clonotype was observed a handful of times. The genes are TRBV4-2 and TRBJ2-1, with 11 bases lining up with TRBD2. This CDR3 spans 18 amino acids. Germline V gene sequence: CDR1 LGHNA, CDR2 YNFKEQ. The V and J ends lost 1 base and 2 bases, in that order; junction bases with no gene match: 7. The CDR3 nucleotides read TGTGCCAGCAGCCAAGTAGCGCCTAGCGGGGGGACCTACAATGAGCAGTTCTTC. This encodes CASSQVAPSGGTYNEQFF.

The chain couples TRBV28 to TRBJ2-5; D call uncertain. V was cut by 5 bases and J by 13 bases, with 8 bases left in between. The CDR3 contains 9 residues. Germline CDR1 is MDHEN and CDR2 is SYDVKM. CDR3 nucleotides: TGTGCCAGCAGTCGACCGAGGTACTTC. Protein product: CASSRPRYF.

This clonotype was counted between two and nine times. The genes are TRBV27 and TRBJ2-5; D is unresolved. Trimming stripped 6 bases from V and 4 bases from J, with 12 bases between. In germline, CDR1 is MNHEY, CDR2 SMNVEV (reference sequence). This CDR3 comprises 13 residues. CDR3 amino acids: CASRGFNTETQYF. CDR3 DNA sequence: TGTGCCAGCAGGGGGTTCAATACAGAGACCCAGTACTTC.

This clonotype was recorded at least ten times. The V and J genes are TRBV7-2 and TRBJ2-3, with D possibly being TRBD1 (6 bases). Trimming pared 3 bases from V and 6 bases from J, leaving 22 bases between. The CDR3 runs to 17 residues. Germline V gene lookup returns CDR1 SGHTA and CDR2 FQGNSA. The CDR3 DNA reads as TGTGCCAGCAGCTTGGCCCCGGGACATTGGATGTCCGATACGCAGTATTTT. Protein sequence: CASSLAPGHWMSDTQYF.

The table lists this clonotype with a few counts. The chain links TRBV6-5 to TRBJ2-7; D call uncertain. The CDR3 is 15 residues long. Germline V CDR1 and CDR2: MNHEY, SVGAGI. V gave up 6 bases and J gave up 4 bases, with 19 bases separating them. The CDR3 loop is CASRTQYRVLYEQYV. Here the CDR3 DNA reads TGTGCCAGCAGAACCCAGTACCGGGTCCTGTACGAGCAGTACGTC.